This TCR beta chain was obtained from a study of blood T cells in healthy people across ages. General study points: Diversity was estimated from one million T cells, and these estimates were considered underestimates. As age increased, TCR beta diversity per million T cells fell in a roughly linear fashion.

Points on this clonotype: Its antigen is unknown.

PCR was performed a second time for about 7 to 12 cycles using a sample-barcoded 5' primer and a J-beta primer mix. TCRdb re-derived calls from the 5' RACE reads in MiXCR, one entry per CDR3 protein. Of roughly 1.7 million distinct CDR3 sequences listed, around 35% are singletons. This receptor was identified in a woman between 25 and 40 years old in good health. The material sequenced was blood.

The CDR3 DNA is TGTGCCAGCAGGCGCAGACCAGGCACAGATACGCAGTATTTT. This gives the protein CASRRRPGTDTQYF. V and J are TRBV6-1 and TRBJ2-3; no reliable D call. V lost 6 bases to trimming and J lost 1 base, with 11 bases between them. In germline, CDR1 is MNHNS, CDR2 SASEGT. The length of the CDR3 is 14 residues.